This T cell receptor beta chain originates from a study of PD-L1 blockade in urothelial cancer (dated by TCRdb to 2015 to 2018). Describing the broader study: Therapy was started in 2014 for all patients, and atezolizumab 1,200 mg was administered intravenously every 3 weeks. Durable clinical benefit was defined as a progression-free survival longer than 6 months, and TCR features were additionally tested against progression-free survival and overall survival. Five patients were excluded from tumor TCR analyses because tumors from two patients failed quality control and three patients had no tumor available. In the same patients, pretreatment tumors underwent whole exome sequencing and RNA sequencing in addition to TCR sequencing. A median of around 1,400 T cells and about a thousand unique TCRs was obtained from tumor samples, and a median clonality of 0.096 and a median T cell proportion of about 0.097 were observed. Patients had an ECOG performance status of 0 or 1 and had received between 0 and 3 prior chemotherapy regimens. About 90% of the roughly 29 patients were identified as males with urothelial cancer of bladder origin, and a prior smoking history was reported by 18 of 29 patients. Pretreatment tumor samples and matched peripheral blood, collected serially before and after atezolizumab treatment, underwent TCR sequencing. Durable clinical benefit was achieved by nine patients and was not achieved by 20 patients. An exploratory multi-omic analysis was conducted of the somatic, immune and clinical correlates of response to PD-L1 blockade with atezolizumab in urothelial cancer. Pretreatment blood TCR-seq was available for about 27 patients, at least one posttreatment blood collection was obtained for around 25 patients, and tumor TCR-seq was available for around 25 patients. Findings and caveats that apply to the study as a whole: FFPE tumor samples that were not collected immediately before treatment were used, and only one sample per patient was analyzed, so heterogeneity was possibly missed. The proportion of tumor-infiltrating T lymphocytes was higher in patients with durable benefit (n of about 25, Mann-Whitney p = 0.047). Among patients with durable benefit, tumor-associated TCR clones showed greater expansion in peripheral blood 3 weeks after treatment started (n ≈ 24, p = 0.022). Because the sample size was small (n of about 30) and many of the analyses were exploratory, the results are meant to be hypothesis-generating.

The CDR3 covers 15 residues, taking in both the cysteine and the phenylalanine. This entry keeps only the CDR3 DNA: 45 bases, framed from base 1. CDR1 and CDR2 were assigned from the germline V gene as MNHNS and SASEGT. V and J lose 0 bases and 4 bases, and a span of 12 bases separates them. Taken with the paper, the label for time point translates to: pretreatment tumor sample. A total of 25 to 30 patients with locally advanced or metastatic urothelial carcinoma, treated at Memorial Sloan Kettering on a trial protocol, made up the cohort. Every piece of tumor tissue used for sequencing was obtained prior to atezolizumab dosing. The Qiagen DNeasy Blood extraction kit was used to purify genomic DNA from total PBMCs and from tumor samples. Synthetic TCR analog templates were spiked into each PCR so that absolute template abundance could be estimated from read counts. In FFPE tumors, housekeeping genes were amplified and quantified to estimate usable DNA and calculate T cell fraction. The immunoSEQ assay used bias-controlled V and J gene primers to amplify TCRbeta CDR3 regions from genomic DNA. Sequencing of rearranged TCRbeta segments was performed at approximately 20X coverage. The paper's processing steps were these. Sequencing errors were corrected by clustering, and CDR3s were annotated against IMGT so that V, D and J genes could be assigned. Only productive TCRbeta rearrangements were used in downstream analyses, excluding out-of-frame or stop-codon sequences. Clonality was computed as one minus Shannon entropy normalized by the log of the number of unique productive sequences. Clones differing between time points or between blood and tumor were identified by Fisher's exact test with Benjamini-Hochberg correction at adjusted p below 0.01. Imported from immuneACCESS, the table was reduced by TCRdb to in-frame sequences with V and J called. These copies leave out some clones; in studies compared against another copy, an unresolved V gene accounts for under half, and the cause of the remainder is not known. V and J calls and clone size follow that table, whereas D and trimming were derived from the DNA. This sample has around 1,500 clones in its table, and 30% to 45% of those were observed once. Over 6.5% of the sample belongs to the ten largest clones.

This clone is labeled medium-sized (0.01 to 0.1%). Its antigen has not been determined. Base qualities are missing; no much larger clone stands one base away. Sequenced here: tumor tissue, sampled before atezolizumab (anti-PD-L1) treatment. The chain couples TRBV6-1 to TRBJ1-1; TRBD1 is possibly the D segment (6 matching bases). This TCR came from a man between 60 and 70 years old with urothelial cancer. The CDR3 loop reads CASSEAGGRITEAFF. The DNA is as follows: TGTGCCAGCAGTGAAGCGGGGGGCAGAATCACTGAAGCTTTCTTT.